Below, 23 T cell receptor beta chains from the same sample are listed, as sequenced in a study of CXCR3-negative and CXCR3-positive naive CD8 T cells. 5' RACE that incorporated UMI labels was used to prepare the TRB cDNA libraries. TCRdb re-called the 5' RACE reads; one entry per CDR3 protein, DNA not given. The sample holds around 90,000 distinct CDR3 sequences. Input material: naive CXCR3- CD8+ T cells from blood. Documented subset: CD45RO-CCR7+CD27+CD95- naive CD8+ T cells lacking CXCR3 (TNR3-). The source of these receptors is a human donor in good health. Some clones in this sample may be carry-over from other donors' samples.

The genes are TRBV29-1 and TRBJ1-2. The CDR3 consists of 14 residues. From germline, CDR1 is SQVTM and CDR2 ANQGSEA. Here the CDR3 reads CSVAFVPGPYGYTF. The variable domain in full, with the rest retrieved from reference TRBV29-1 and TRBJ1-2, is SAVISQKPSRDICQRGTSLTIQCQVDSQVTMMFWYRQQPGQSLTLIATANQGSEATYESGFVIDKFPISRPNLTFSTLTVSNMSPEDSSIYLCSVAFVPGPYGYTFGSGTRLTVV.

V is TRBV7-8 and J is TRBJ2-1; TCRdb outputs TRBD2, but without DNA this stays unchecked. CDR3 size: 14 residues. The V gene's germline CDR1 is SGHVS and CDR2 FQNEAQ. The CDR3 loop reads CASSWIAAGWEQFF. Based on the CDR3 plus reference TRBV7-8 and TRBJ2-1, the full variable domain is GAGVSQSPRYKVAKRGQDVALRCDPISGHVSLFWYQQALGQGPEFLTYFQNEAQLDKSGLPSDRFFAERPEGSVSTLKIQRTQQEDSAVYLCASSWIAAGWEQFFGPGTRLTVL.

The chain couples TRBV2 to TRBJ2-7; absent DNA, TCRdb's TRBD2 call cannot be checked. From germline, CDR1 is SNHLY and CDR2 FYNNEI. CDR3 size: 17 residues. The CDR3 is CARSARDLEDGAYEQYF.

The chain employs TRBV6-1 and TRBJ2-1. Per germline, CDR1 MNHNS and CDR2 SASEGT. The CDR3 is 17 residues long. The chain's CDR3 is CASSEALRLGSYNEQFF.

The rearrangement links TRBV12-3 or TRBV12-4 to TRBJ2-5; no DNA is available, so the TRBD1 call from TCRdb remains unchecked. The CDR3 spans 11 residues. CDR3 sequence reads: CASSTGETQYF.

The V call is TRBV13, the J call TRBJ2-7. CDR1 is PRHDT, CDR2 FYEKMQ, per germline (reference sequence). The CDR3 contains 13 residues. CDR3 amino acids: CASSLGSLYEQYF.

The chain carries TRBV29-1 and TRBJ1-1; TCRdb outputs TRBD1, but without DNA this stays unchecked. The germline gives CDR1 SQVTM, CDR2 ANQGSEA. This CDR3 region has 12 residues. This chain's CDR3 is CGATGMNTEAFF.

The chain employs TRBV10-3 and TRBJ1-2; TCRdb's D call of TRBD1 is untestable without DNA. The CDR3 length is 16 residues. Per the germline V gene, CDR1 is ENHRY and CDR2 is SYGVKD. This CDR3 is CAISGGSGGTNYGYTF.

This sequence joins TRBV27 and TRBJ2-1; the TCRdb call, TRBD1, lacks DNA for checking. The CDR3 contains 15 residues. Germline V gene data show CDR1 as MNHEY and CDR2 as SMNVEV (reference sequence). The CDR3 here is CASSRGETGKREQFF.

The chain has TRBV29-1 and TRBJ1-1; TCRdb's assignment of TRBD1 cannot be checked, as there is no DNA. Germline values: CDR1 SQVTM, CDR2 ANQGSEA. There are 11 residues in the CDR3. The CDR3 sequence: CSPRGGTEAFF.

V gene TRBV2 combines with J gene TRBJ1-3; TCRdb proposes TRBD1, but this gene call is untestable without DNA. Per germline, CDR1 SNHLY and CDR2 FYNNEI. This CDR3 is 17 amino acids long. CDR3 residues: CASSESDRGSWRNTIYF.

The chain links TRBV28 to TRBJ1-1. The CDR3 sequence is 12 residues long. Looked up from germline, CDR1 is MDHEN and CDR2 is SYDVKM. The chain's CDR3 is CASSFFGSGSFF.

The chain couples TRBV5-1 to TRBJ2-2; TCRdb names TRBD1, which stays unverified in the absence of DNA. The germline gives CDR1 SGHRS, CDR2 YFSETQ. The CDR3 sequence is 15 residues long. The CDR3 spells CASSIPRGYTGELFF. The full variable domain, completed using reference TRBV5-1 and TRBJ2-2, is KAGVTQTPRYLIKTRGQQVTLSCSPISGHRSVSWYQQTPGQGLQFLFEYFSETQRNKGNFPGRFSGRQFSNSRSEMNVSTLELGDSALYLCASSIPRGYTGELFFGEGSRLTVL.

J is TRBJ2-7 and V is TRBV15; the D call of TRBD2 rests on TCRdb alone, since no DNA is present to check it. The CDR3 sequence is 15 residues long. Germline CDR1 LNHNV, CDR2 YYDKDF (reference sequence). The CDR3 sequence is CATSSDLAGAYEQYF.

The V call is TRBV3-1, the J call TRBJ2-7; TCRdb calls TRBD2, which cannot be checked without DNA. Per the germline V gene, CDR1 is LGHDT and CDR2 is YNNKEL (reference sequence). This CDR3 spans 20 amino acids. This CDR3 reads CASSQETSGVTPLLSYEQYF.

The rearrangement links TRBV7-2 to TRBJ1-1. The germline V gene has CDR1 SGHTA and CDR2 FQGNSA. The CDR3 is 12 amino acids. This CDR3 is CASSWGWSEAFF.

The chain carries TRBV4-3 and TRBJ2-2; TCRdb's D call, TRBD1, is unchecked because there is no DNA. The CDR3 runs 14 residues. Germline V gene data show CDR1 as LGHNA and CDR2 as YSLEER. CDR3 in amino acids: CASSPLQDTGELFF.

The rearrangement joins TRBV20-1 to TRBJ2-3; the D call from TCRdb, TRBD1, cannot be confirmed without DNA. This CDR3 comprises 13 residues. Germline V gene sequence: CDR1 DFQATT, CDR2 SNEGSKA (reference sequence). The CDR3 protein is CSADQGGWYTQYF.

The rearrangement uses TRBV6-2 or TRBV6-3 and TRBJ2-2. This CDR3 has 13 residues. The germline CDR1 and CDR2 sequences are MNHEY and SVGEGT. The CDR3 here is CASSSYSTGELFF.

This chain connects TRBV29-1 to TRBJ1-1; TCRdb proposes TRBD1, but this gene call is untestable without DNA. CDR1 is SQVTM and CDR2 is ANQGSEA in the germline V gene. This CDR3 spans 12 amino acids. The CDR3: CSVGQENTEAFF.

The chain carries TRBV15 and TRBJ2-7; TCRdb outputs TRBD1, but without DNA this stays unchecked. CDR3 length: 15 residues. Germline-derived CDR1 and CDR2 are LNHNV and YYDKDF (reference sequence). The CDR3 reads CATSRDTTGRYEQYF.

The chain links TRBV10-3 to TRBJ2-7; TCRdb proposes TRBD2, but this gene call is untestable without DNA. CDR3 length: 16 residues. Germline V gene sequence: CDR1 ENHRY, CDR2 SYGVKD. CDR3: CAISDGGRNRSYEQYF.

This sequence joins TRBV29-1 and TRBJ1-2. Germline V gene lookup returns CDR1 SQVTM and CDR2 ANQGSEA. This CDR3 has 11 amino acids. CDR3 in amino acids: CSVEQGYGYTF.